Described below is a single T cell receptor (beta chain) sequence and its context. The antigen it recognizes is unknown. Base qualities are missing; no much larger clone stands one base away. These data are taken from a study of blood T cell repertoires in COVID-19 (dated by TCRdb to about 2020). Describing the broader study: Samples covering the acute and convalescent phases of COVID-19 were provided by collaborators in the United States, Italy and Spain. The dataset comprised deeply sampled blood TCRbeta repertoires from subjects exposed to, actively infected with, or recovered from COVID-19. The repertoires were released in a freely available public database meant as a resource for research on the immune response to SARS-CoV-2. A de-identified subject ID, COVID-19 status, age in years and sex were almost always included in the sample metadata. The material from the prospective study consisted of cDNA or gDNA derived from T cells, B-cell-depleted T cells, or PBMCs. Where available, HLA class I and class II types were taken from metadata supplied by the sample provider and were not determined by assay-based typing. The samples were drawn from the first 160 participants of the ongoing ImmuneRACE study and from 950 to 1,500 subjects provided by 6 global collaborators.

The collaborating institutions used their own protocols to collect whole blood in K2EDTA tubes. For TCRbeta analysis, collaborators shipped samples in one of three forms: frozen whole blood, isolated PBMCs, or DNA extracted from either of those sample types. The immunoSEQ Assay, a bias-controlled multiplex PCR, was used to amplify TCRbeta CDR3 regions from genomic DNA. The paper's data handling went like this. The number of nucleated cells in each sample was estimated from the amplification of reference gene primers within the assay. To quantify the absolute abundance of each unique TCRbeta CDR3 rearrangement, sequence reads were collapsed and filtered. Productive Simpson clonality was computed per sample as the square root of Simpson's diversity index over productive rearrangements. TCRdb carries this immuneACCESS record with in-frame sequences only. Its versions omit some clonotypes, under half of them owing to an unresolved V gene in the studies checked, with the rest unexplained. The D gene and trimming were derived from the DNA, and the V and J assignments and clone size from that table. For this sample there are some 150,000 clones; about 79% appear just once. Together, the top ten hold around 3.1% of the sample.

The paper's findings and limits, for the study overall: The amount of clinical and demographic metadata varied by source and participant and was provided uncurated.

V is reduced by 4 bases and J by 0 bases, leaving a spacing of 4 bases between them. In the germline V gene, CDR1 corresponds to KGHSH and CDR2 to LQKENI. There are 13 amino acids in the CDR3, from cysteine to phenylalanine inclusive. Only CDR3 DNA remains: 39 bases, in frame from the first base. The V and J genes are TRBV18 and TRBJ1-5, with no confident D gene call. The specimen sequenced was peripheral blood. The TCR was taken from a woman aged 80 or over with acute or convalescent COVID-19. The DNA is TGTGCCAGCTCACAATATAGCAATCAGCCCCAGCATTTT. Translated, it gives CASSQYSNQPQHF.